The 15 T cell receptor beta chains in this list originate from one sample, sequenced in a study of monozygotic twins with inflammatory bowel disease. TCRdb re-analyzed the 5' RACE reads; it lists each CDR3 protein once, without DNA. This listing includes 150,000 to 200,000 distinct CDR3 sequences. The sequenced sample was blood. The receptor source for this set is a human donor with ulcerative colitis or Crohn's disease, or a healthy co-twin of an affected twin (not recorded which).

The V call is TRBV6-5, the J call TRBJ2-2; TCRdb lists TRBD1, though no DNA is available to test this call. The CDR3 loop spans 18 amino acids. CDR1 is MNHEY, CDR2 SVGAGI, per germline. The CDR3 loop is CASSYSKTGRRNTGELFF.

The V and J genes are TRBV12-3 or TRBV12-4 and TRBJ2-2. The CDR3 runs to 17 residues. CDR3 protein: CASSFVPGLWDTGELFF.

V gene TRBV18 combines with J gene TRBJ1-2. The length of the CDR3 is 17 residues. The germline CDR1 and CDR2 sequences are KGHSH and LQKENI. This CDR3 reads CASSPEYTYSTRYGYTF. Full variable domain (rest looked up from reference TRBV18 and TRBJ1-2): NAGVMQNPRHLVRRRGQEARLRCSPMKGHSHVYWYRQLPEEGLKFMVYLQKENIIDESGMPKERFSAEFPKEGPSILRIQQVVRGDSAAYFCASSPEYTYSTRYGYTFGSGTRLTVV.

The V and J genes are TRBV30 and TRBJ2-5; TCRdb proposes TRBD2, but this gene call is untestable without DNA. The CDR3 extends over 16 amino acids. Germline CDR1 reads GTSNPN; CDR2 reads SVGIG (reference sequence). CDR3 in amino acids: CAWSLVGLAHQETQYF.

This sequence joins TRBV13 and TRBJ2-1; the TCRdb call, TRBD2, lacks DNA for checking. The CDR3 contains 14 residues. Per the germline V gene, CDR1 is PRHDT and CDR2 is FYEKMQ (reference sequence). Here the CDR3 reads CASKSGTSYNEQFF.

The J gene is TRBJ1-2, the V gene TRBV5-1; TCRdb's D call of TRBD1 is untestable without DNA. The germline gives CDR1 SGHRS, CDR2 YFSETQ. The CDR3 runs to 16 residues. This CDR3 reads CASSLSAGKSNYGYTF.

CDR3 residues: CASSTGLYGKLFF. The chain combines TRBV28 with TRBJ2-2; the TRBD2 assignment by TCRdb is unverifiable without DNA. The CDR3 contains 13 residues. Germline assignment: CDR1 MDHEN and CDR2 SYDVKM.

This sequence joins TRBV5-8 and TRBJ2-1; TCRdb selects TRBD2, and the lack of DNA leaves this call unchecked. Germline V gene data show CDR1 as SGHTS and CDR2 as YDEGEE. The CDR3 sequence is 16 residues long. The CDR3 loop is CASSLAGDSGDNEQFF.

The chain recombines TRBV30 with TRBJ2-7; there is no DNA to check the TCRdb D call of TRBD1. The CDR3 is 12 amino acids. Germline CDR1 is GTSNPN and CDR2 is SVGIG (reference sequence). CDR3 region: CAWMAGPYEQYF.

CDR3 protein: CASSGGGKQPQHF. V gene TRBV27 combines with J gene TRBJ1-5; the D call from TCRdb, TRBD1, cannot be confirmed without DNA. The CDR3 consists of 13 residues. Germline values: CDR1 MNHEY, CDR2 SMNVEV (reference sequence).

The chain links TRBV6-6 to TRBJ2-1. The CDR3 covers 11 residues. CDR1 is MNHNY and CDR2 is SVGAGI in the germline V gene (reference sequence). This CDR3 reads CASSLTHEQFF.

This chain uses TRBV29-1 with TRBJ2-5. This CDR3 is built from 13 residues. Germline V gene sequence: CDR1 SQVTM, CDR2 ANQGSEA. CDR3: CSVGKAIQETQYF.

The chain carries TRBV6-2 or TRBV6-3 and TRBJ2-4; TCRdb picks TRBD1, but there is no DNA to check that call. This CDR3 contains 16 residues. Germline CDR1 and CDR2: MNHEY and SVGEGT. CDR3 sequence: CASSYSVGPQRDIQYF.

The CDR3 sequence: CASSSQGDTDTQYF. The chain is built from TRBV28 and TRBJ2-3; TCRdb lists TRBD1, though no DNA is available to test this call. The CDR3 consists of 14 residues. The germline CDR1 and CDR2 sequences are MDHEN and SYDVKM.

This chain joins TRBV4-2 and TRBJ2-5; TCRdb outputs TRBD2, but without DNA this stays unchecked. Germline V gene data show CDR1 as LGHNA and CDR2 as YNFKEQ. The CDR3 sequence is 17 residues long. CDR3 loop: CASSQTGLANYQETQYF.